This TCR beta chain was observed in a study of blood T cells in healthy people across ages. Overall study context: When template switching was applied, about one barcoded beta molecule was captured per two T cells.

Germline CDR1 LGHDT, CDR2 YNNKEL (reference sequence). Trimming pared 0 bases from V and 9 bases from J, leaving 15 bases between. The CDR3 loop spans 15 amino acids. The total RNA that was extracted per sample amounted to at least 5 micrograms. PCR was performed a second time for roughly 7 to 12 cycles using a sample-barcoded 5' primer and a J-beta primer mix. A 12-random-nucleotide template-switch adaptor tagged each cDNA molecule. TCRdb re-derived calls from the 5' RACE reads in MiXCR, one entry per CDR3 protein. The sample lists about 1.5 million distinct CDR3 sequences; roughly 43% were seen once.

This chain connects TRBV3-1 to TRBJ2-1; D gene unclear. The material sequenced was blood. The source of this sequence is a young woman in good health. CDR3 amino acids: CASSQELTKPPEQFF. CDR3 DNA sequence: TGTGCCAGCAGCCAAGAACTGACCAAACCTCCTGAGCAGTTCTTC.